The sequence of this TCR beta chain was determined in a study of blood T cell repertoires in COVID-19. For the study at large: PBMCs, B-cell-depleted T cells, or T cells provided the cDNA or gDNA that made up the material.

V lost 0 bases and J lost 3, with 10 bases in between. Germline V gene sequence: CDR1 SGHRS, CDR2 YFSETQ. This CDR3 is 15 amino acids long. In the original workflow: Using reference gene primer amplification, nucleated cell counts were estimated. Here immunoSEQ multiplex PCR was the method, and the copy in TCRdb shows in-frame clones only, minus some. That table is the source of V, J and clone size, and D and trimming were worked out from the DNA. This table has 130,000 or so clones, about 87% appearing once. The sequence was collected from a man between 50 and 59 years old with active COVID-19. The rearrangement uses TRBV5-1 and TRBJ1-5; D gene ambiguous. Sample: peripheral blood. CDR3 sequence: CASSLGFGYNQPQHF. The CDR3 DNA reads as TGCGCCAGCAGCTTGGGATTCGGGTACAATCAGCCCCAGCATTTT.